These 3 T cell receptor beta chains were all obtained from the same sample, sequenced in a study of breast tumors, draining lymph nodes, adjacent tissues. TCRdb reprocessed the multiplex PCR reads with MiXCR, giving one entry per CDR3 protein. Found here are approximately 210,000 distinct CDR3 sequences, 32% of them singletons; the top ten hold over 1.1%. The lymph nodes were axillary draining lymph nodes from breast cancer patients. The material sequenced was axillary lymph node tissue. Every receptor here comes from a female donor with breast cancer. Some clones in this sample may be carry-over from other donors' samples.

Turning to this clonotype: Possible read error: a much larger clone is one base away. CDR3 bases: TGCGGTGCTAGTTGGCAGGGGGACATTCAGTACTTC. Protein sequence: CGASWQGDIQYF. This sequence joins TRBV20-1 and TRBJ2-4; 7 bases map to TRBD1. Germline values: CDR1 DFQATT, CDR2 SNEGSKA (reference sequence). The CDR3 is 12 residues long.

The chain links TRBV20-1 to TRBJ2-5, with 13 bases that match TRBD2. In germline, CDR1 is DFQATT, CDR2 SNEGSKA (reference sequence). V dropped 4 bases and J dropped 4; count of bases not matched to a gene: 6. The CDR3 is made up of 15 amino acids. The CDR3 spells CSATATSGRGETQYF. The CDR3 DNA is TGCAGTGCTACAGCAACTAGCGGGAGGGGAGAGACCCAGTACTTC.

This clonotype turned up a few times. A much larger clone differs by one base, so this may be a read error. The gene calls are TRBV28 and TRBJ2-2; D might be TRBD1 (6 bases). Germline V CDR1 and CDR2: MDHEN, SYDVKM. CDR3 length: 15 residues. The CDR3 sequence: CASSLYRVIAGEPFF. Here the CDR3 DNA reads TGTGCCAGCAGTTTATACAGGGTTATCGCCGGGGAGCCGTTTTTT.